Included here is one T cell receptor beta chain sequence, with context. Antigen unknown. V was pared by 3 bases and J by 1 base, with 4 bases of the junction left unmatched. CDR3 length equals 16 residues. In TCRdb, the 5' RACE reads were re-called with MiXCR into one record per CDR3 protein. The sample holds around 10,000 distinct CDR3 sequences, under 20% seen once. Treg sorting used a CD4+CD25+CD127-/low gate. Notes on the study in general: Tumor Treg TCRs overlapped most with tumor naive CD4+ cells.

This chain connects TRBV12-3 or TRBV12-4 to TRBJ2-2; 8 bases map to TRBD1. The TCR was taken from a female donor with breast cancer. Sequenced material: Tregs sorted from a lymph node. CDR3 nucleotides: TGTGCCAGCAGTTTTACCGGGACAGGGAACACCGGGGAGCTGTTTTTT. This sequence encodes CASSFTGTGNTGELFF.